This TCR beta chain was retrieved from a study of CD8 T cells in Susac syndrome. RNA was extracted with the RNeasy kit, and a quantity of roughly 0.5 to 1 ug was reverse transcribed using random hexamers. TCRdb recomputed calls from the immunoSEQ multiplex PCR reads with MiXCR, one row per CDR3 protein. The data hold around 110,000 distinct CDR3 sequences, with 90% to 95% observed a single time. The specimen was CD8+ T cells from PBMCs. The receptor was derived from a human donor with Susac syndrome.

CDR3 bases: TGCGCCAGCAGCCAAGAGACTAGCGGATACGAGCAGTACTTC. The encoded protein is CASSQETSGYEQYF. V is TRBV4-1 and J is TRBJ2-7, with 9 bases fitting TRBD2. CDR3 length: 14 amino acids. J gave up 4 bases and V 0 bases, and 1 base lay outside the gene matches. Germline V gene sequence: CDR1 MGHRA, CDR2 YSYEKL.